Given below is one TCR beta chain in context. What it binds is not known. Time point meaning: newly diagnosed GD, antithyroid drugs for less than 3 months. The TCR library was made from RNA that had been extracted from PBMCs in TRIzol. According to the study, TCR beta libraries were built with iRepertoire HTBI primers and CDR3-region Arm-PCR. TCRdb reanalysed the multiplex PCR reads using MiXCR and keeps one entry per CDR3 protein. The data show 550,000 to 700,000 distinct CDR3 sequences, about 16% seen once. The record originates from a study of regulatory T cells in long-lasting Graves disease. This CDR3 has 14 residues. V was trimmed by 2 bases and J by 7 bases, leaving 12 bases between them. Study-wide points: The work looked only at peripheral blood and did not look at thyroid tissue.

The data also belong to a second study, concerning T cells in Graves' hyperthyroidism and ophthalmopathy.

This sequence was found in a man aged 18 to 30 with Graves disease. The sequencing here drew on peripheral blood mononuclear cells (PBMCs), taken at new diagnosis, from a patient treated with antithyroid drugs. The V gene is TRBV12-3 or TRBV12-4, the J gene TRBJ1-5; D unclear. Written as DNA, the CDR3 is TGTGCCAGCAGTTTAACGGGCAGTCGACAGCCCCAGCATTTT. This encodes CASSLTGSRQPQHF.